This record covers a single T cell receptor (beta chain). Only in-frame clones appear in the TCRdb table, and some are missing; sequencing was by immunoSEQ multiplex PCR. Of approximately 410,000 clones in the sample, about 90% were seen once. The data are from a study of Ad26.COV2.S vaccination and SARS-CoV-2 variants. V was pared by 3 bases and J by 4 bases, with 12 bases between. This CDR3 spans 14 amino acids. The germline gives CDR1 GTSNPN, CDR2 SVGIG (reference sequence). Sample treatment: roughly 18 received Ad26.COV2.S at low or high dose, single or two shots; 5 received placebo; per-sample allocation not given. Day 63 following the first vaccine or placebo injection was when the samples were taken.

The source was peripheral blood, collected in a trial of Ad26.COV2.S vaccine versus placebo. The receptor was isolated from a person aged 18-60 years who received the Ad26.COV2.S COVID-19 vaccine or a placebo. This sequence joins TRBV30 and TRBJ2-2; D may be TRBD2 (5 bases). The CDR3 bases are TGTGCCTGGAGGCGGGTAGCTAGCACCGGGGAGCTGTTTTTT. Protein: CAWRRVASTGELFF.